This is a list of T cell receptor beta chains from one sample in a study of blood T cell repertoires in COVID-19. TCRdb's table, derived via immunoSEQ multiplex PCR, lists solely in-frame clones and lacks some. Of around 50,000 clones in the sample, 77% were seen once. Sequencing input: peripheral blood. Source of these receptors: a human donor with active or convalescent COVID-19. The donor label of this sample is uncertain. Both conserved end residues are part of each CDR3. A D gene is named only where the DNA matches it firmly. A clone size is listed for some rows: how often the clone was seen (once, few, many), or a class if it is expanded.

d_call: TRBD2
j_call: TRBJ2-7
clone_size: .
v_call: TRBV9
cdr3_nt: TGTGCCAGCAGCGTAGGGGGAACTAGCGGGAACGAGCAGTACTTC
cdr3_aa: CASSVGGTSGNEQYF

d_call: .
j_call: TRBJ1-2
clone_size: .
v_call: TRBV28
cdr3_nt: TGTGCCAGCAGCTCGAGGGGCTACACCTTC
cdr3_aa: CASSSRGYTF

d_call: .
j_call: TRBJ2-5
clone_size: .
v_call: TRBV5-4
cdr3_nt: TGTGCCAGCAGACCCGGGACAAAAGAGACCCAGTACTTC
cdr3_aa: CASRPGTKETQYF

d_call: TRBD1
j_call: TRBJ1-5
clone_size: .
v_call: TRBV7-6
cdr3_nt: TGTGCCAGCAGTATACAGGGGAGAGACAATCAGCCCCAGCATTTT
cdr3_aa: CASSIQGRDNQPQHF

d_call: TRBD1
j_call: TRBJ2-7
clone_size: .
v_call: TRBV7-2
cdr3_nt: TGTGCCAGCAGCCTCGACGGGACAGTCTATTCCTACGAGCAGTACTTC
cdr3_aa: CASSLDGTVYSYEQYF

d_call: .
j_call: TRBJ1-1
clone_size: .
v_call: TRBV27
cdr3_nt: TGTGCCAGCTACCCTTCCGGGGGGGGCACTGAAGCTTTCTTT
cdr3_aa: CASYPSGGGTEAFF

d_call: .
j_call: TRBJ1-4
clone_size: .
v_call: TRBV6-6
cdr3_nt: TGTGCCAGCAGTTACTCCGCAGGAAACGAAAAACTGTTTTTT
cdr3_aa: CASSYSAGNEKLFF

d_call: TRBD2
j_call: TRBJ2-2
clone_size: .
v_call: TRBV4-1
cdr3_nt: TGCGCCAGCAGCCAAGAGACTAGCCCCACCGGGGAGCTGTTTTTT
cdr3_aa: CASSQETSPTGELFF

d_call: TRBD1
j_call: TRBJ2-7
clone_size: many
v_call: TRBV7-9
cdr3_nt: TGTGCCAGCAGCCGACAGGGGGACACCCACGAGCAGTACTTC
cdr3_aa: CASSRQGDTHEQYF

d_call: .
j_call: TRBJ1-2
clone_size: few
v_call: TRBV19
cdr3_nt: TGTGCCAGTAGTAACGCAGAAGGGCAGGGCTTC
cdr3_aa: CASSNAEGQGF

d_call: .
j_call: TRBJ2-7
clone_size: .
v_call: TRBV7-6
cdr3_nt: TGTGCCAGCAGCAACAGGGTGGGCGAGCAGTACTTC
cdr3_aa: CASSNRVGEQYF

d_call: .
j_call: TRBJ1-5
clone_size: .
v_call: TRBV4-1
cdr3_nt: TGCGCCAGCAGCCAAGACAACGGGGGGACGGGTCAGCCCCAGCATTTT
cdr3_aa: CASSQDNGGTGQPQHF

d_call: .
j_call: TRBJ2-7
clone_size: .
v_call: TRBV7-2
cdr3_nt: TGTGCCAGCAGCCCCCAGGGACTGAGCTCCTACGAGCAGTACTTC
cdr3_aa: CASSPQGLSSYEQYF

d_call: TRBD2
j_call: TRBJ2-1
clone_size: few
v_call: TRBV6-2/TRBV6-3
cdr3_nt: TGTGCCAGCAGTTACCAGTCGGGAGGTGGTGGTGAGCAGTTCTTC
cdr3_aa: CASSYQSGGGGEQFF

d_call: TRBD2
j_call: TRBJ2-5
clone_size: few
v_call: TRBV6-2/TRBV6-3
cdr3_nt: TGTGCCAGCAGTGGGGGACTAGCGGGAGTTGAGACCCAGTACTTC
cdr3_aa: CASSGGLAGVETQYF

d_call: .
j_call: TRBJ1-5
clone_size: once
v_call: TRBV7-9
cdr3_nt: TGTGCCAGCAGCGGAACAGGGTTGGGTCAGCCCCAGCATTTT
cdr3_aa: CASSGTGLGQPQHF

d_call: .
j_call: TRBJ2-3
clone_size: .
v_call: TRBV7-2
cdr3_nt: TGTGCCAGCAGCCCCCTAGATACGCAGTATTTT
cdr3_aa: CASSPLDTQYF

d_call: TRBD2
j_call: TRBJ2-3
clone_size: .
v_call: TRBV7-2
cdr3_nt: TGTGCCAGCAGCCCCTTCAGCGGGAGCTCCACAGATACGCAGTATTTT
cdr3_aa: CASSPFSGSSTDTQYF

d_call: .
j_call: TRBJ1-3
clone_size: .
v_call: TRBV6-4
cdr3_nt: TGTGCCAGCAGTGACTATAGAGGGCCCTCTGGAAACACCATATATTTT
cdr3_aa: CASSDYRGPSGNTIYF

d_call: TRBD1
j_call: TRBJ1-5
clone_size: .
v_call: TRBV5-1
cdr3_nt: TGCGCCAGCAGCTTGGGGGACAGGGGCCAAGACAATCAGCCCCAGCATTTT
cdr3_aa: CASSLGDRGQDNQPQHF

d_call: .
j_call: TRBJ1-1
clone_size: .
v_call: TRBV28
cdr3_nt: TGTGCCAGCAGTTGGGGAGGTGGGAATGAAGCTTTCTTT
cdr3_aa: CASSWGGGNEAFF

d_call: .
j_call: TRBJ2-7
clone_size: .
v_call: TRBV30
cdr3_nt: TGTGCCTGGAGTAAATCGGCGGCGAGCTCCTACGAGCAGTACTTC
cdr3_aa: CAWSKSAASSYEQYF

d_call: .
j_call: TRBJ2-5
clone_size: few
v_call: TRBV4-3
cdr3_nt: TGCGCCAGCAGCCCCACCCCTCGGGGGGAGACCCAGTACTTC
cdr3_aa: CASSPTPRGETQYF

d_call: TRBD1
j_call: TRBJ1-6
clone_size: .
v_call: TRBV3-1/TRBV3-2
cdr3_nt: TGTGCCAGCAGTCGGGACAGGCTCTCCTATAATTCACCCCTCCACTTT
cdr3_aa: CASSRDRLSYNSPLHF

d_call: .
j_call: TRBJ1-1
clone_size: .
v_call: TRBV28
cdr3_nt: TGTGCCAGCAGTAATATCAGGGTGTACACTGAAGCTTTCTTT
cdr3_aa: CASSNIRVYTEAFF

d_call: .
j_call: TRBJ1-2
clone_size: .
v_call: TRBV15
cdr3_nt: TGTGCCACCCTTACAATAACAGGGTCCCGCTACACCTTC
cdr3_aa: CATLTITGSRYTF

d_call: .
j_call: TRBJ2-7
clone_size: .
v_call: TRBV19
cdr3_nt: TGTGCCAGTAGTATAGACGCAGCGGTGGAGCACTACGAGCAGTACTTC
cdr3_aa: CASSIDAAVEHYEQYF

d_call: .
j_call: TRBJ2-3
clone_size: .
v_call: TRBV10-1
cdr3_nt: TGCGCCAGCAGTGAGGCTAATTCAGATACGCAGTATTTT
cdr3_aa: CASSEANSDTQYF

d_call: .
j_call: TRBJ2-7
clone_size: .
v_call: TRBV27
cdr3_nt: TGTGCCAGCAGTTTATCGAGGAATTCCTACGAGCAGTACTTC
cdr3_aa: CASSLSRNSYEQYF

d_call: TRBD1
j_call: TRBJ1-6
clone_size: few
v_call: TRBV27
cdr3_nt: TGTGCCAGCAGTTTATCCCACTGGACAGGGGCTAATTCACCCCTCCACTTT
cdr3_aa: CASSLSHWTGANSPLHF

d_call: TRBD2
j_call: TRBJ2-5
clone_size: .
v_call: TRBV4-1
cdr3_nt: TGCGCCAGCAGCCAAGGACTAGCGGGAGATTCTGAGACCCAGTACTTC
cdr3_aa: CASSQGLAGDSETQYF

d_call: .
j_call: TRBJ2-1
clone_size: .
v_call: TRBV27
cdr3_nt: TGTGCCAGCAGTTATTTCCGCGGGATGGCCTACAATGAGCAGTTCTTC
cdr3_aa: CASSYFRGMAYNEQFF

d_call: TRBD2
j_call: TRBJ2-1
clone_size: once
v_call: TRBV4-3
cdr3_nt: TGCGCCAGCAGCCAGCCGGCACCCTATCTAGCGGGAGGGCCCAATGAGCAGTTCTTC
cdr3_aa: CASSQPAPYLAGGPNEQFF

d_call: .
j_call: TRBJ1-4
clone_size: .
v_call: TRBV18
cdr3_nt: TGTGCCAGCTCACGTGAGGGACTGAAAAAACTGTTTTTT
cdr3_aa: CASSREGLKKLFF

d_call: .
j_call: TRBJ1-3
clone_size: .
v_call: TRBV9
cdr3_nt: TGTGCCAGCAGGCAGGGAAACTCTGGAAACACCATATATTTT
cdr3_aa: CASRQGNSGNTIYF

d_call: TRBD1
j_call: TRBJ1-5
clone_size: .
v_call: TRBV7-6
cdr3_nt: TGTGCCAGCAGCTCAGGACAGGGCGGCAATCAGCCCCAGCATTTT
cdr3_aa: CASSSGQGGNQPQHF

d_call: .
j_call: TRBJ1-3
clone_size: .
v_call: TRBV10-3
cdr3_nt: TGTGCCATCAGGGTAACAGGGCACGGAAACACCATATATTTT
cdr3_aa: CAIRVTGHGNTIYF

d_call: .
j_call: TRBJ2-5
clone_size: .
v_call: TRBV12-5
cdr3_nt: TGTGCTAGTGGTTTGGTACCCGCGGAGACCCAGTACTTC
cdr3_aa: CASGLVPAETQYF

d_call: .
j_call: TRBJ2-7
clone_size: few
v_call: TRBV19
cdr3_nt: TGTGCCAGTAGTATAGTCGGGGACTACGAGCAGTACTTC
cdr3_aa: CASSIVGDYEQYF